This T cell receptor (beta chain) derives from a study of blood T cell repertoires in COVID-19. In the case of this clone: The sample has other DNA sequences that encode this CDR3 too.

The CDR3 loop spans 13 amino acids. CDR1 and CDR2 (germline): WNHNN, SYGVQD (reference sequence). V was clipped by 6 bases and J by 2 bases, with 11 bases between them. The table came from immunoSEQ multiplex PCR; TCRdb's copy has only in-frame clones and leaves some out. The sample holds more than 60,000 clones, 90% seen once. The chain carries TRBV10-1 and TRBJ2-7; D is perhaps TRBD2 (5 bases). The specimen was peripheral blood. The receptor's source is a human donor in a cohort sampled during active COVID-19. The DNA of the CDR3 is TGCGCCAGCAGCGCACAGAGGGCCTACGAGCAGTACTTC. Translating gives CASSAQRAYEQYF.